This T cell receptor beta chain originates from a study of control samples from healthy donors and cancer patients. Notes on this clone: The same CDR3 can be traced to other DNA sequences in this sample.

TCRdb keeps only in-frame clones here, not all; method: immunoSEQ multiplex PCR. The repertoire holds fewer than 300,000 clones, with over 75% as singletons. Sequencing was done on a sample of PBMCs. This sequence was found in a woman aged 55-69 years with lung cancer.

CDR3 nucleotides: TGTGCCAGCAGCTTAGCGCTGGCAGGGGTGAACACTGAAGCTTTCTTT. Its protein is CASSLALAGVNTEAFF. This rearrangement joins TRBV7-9 to TRBJ1-1, with a possible D match to TRBD1 (6 bases). Germline assignment: CDR1 SEHNR and CDR2 FQNEAQ (reference sequence). The CDR3 consists of 16 residues. V shed 0 bases and J shed 0 bases, with 11 bases lying between them.